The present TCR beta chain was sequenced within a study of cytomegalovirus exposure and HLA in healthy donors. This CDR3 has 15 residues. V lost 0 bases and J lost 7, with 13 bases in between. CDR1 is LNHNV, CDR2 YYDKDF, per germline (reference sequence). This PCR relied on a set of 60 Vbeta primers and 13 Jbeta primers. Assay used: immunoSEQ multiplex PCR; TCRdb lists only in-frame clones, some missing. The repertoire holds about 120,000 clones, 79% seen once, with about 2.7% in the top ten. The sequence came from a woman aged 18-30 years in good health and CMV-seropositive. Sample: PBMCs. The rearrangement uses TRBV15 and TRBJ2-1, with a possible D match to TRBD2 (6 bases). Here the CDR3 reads CATSRDPGELNEQFF. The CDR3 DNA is TGTGCCACCAGCAGAGATCCGGGAGAGCTTAATGAGCAGTTCTTC.